The 22 T cell receptor beta chains reported below all come from one sample, sequenced in a study of cytomegalovirus exposure and HLA in healthy donors. The PCR was carried out with 60 Vbeta primers and 13 Jbeta primers. Assay: immunoSEQ multiplex PCR; the TCRdb copy retains only in-frame clones and omits some. The sample lists 100,000 to 150,000 clones; more than 75% were seen once. The sample was PBMCs. These TCRs come from a male donor in good health and CMV-seronegative.

This clone was detected a few times. J is TRBJ1-5 and V is TRBV5-6; 7 nucleotides line up with TRBD1. V was clipped by 0 bases and J by 0 bases; unmatched bases: 6. The CDR3 contains 17 residues. Germline V gene lookup returns CDR1 SGHDT and CDR2 YYEEEE. As DNA, the CDR3 is TGTGCCAGCAGCTTGGGGACAGGACTCTATAGCAATCAGCCCCAGCATTTT. This sequence encodes CASSLGTGLYSNQPQHF.

The chain joins TRBV2 to TRBJ1-2; 7 bases are a match to TRBD1. Germline V CDR1 and CDR2: SNHLY, FYNNEI. With V trimmed by 3 bases and J by 1 base, 5 bases remained unmatched. This CDR3 comprises 15 residues. This CDR3 is CASSEGTAFNYGYTF. The CDR3 bases are TGTGCCAGCAGTGAGGGGACAGCTTTTAACTATGGCTACACCTTC.

This clone was picked up a small number of times. The chain carries TRBV6-5 and TRBJ1-4, with TRBD1 matching 7 bases. Germline CDR1 reads MNHEY; CDR2 reads SVGAGI. The J segment lost 3 bases and the V segment lost 4 bases, leaving 8 bases of the junction unmatched. The CDR3 contains 16 residues. CDR3 loop: CASSWGRGSANEKLFF. The CDR3 nucleotides are TGTGCCAGCAGTTGGGGCAGGGGGAGTGCTAATGAAAAACTGTTTTTT.

A few counts support this clone. The rearrangement uses TRBV11-2 and TRBJ2-2, with 8 positions matching TRBD2. The CDR3 is 15 residues long. CDR1 and CDR2 (germline): SGHAT, FQNNGV. V trimming: 5 bases; J trimming: 7 bases; junction bases outside the gene matches: 9. The CDR3 DNA is TGTGCCAGCAGCCCTCGGGGGGGCCTGGGCGGGGAGCTGTTTTTT. Translation: CASSPRGGLGGELFF.

About this clone itself: Other DNA sequences in this specimen translate into the identical CDR3. The chain is built from TRBV6-5 and TRBJ1-2; D remains unclear. The ends were cut back, 0 bases at V and 6 bases at J, with 8 bases in the middle. This CDR3 is 13 amino acids long. Looked up from germline, CDR1 is MNHEY and CDR2 is SVGAGI. CDR3 nucleotide sequence: TGTGCCAGCAGTTACTCGAGAGGTGATGGCTACACCTTC. This gives the protein CASSYSRGDGYTF.

The CDR3 DNA sequence: TGTGCCAGCAGTCGGGGGGCAGAGGGGGCCAAAAACATTCAGTACTTC. Translated: CASSRGAEGAKNIQYF. This chain links TRBV2 with TRBJ2-4; maybe TRBD2 (7 bases). The V gene lost 5 bases and the J gene lost 1 base, with 15 bases spanning the gap. From germline, CDR1 is SNHLY and CDR2 FYNNEI. This CDR3 has 16 residues.

This chain links TRBV10-3 with TRBJ2-3, with a possible D match to TRBD2 (6 bases). Trimming left V 6 bases short and J 5 bases short, with 12 bases between. This CDR3 has 13 residues. Germline V gene lookup returns CDR1 ENHRY and CDR2 SYGVKD. In DNA, the CDR3 is TGTGCCATCAGGACGGGACTCGGAGATACGCAGTATTTT. This sequence encodes CAIRTGLGDTQYF.

The genes are TRBV7-2 and TRBJ1-1, with D perhaps matching TRBD1 (5 bases). The V end was cut by 3 bases, the J end by 4 bases, with 12 bases between. Germline V gene lookup returns CDR1 SGHTA and CDR2 FQGNSA. The CDR3 extends over 14 amino acids. CDR3 sequence: CASSLEWGGTEAFF. CDR3 nucleotide sequence: TGTGCCAGCAGCTTGGAGTGGGGGGGCACTGAAGCTTTCTTT.

V and J are TRBV2 and TRBJ2-7; 10 bases agree with TRBD1. Trimming took 6 bases from V and 3 from J; bases not matched to a gene: 2. CDR1 is SNHLY and CDR2 is FYNNEI in the germline V gene. CDR3 length: 13 amino acids. The CDR3 DNA reads TGTGCCAGCAGAGGGACAGGGGACTACGAGCAGTACTTC. Its protein is CASRGTGDYEQYF.

This clone showed up just a few times. This chain links TRBV12-5 with TRBJ2-7, with 8 positions matching TRBD2. V shed 1 base and J 2 bases; nucleotides not matched to a gene: 7. The length of the CDR3 is 16 residues. Germline CDR1 is LGHNT and CDR2 is FRNRAP. The CDR3 DNA reads as TGTGCTAGTGGTTTGGACCTCGGGACTAGAACCTACGAGCAGTACTTC. As protein: CASGLDLGTRTYEQYF.

This chain uses TRBV11-3 with TRBJ2-7; 8 bases match TRBD1. CDR1 and CDR2 from the germline V gene are SGHNT and YENEEA. The J segment lost 3 bases and the V segment lost 3 bases, leaving 4 bases of the junction unmatched. CDR3 length equals 14 residues. CDR3 sequence reads: CASSFSGTGYEQYF. CDR3 DNA: TGTGCCAGCAGCTTCTCCGGGACAGGCTACGAGCAGTACTTC.

A remark on this clone: The same CDR3 is also encoded by other DNA sequences in this sample. The gene calls are TRBV19 and TRBJ2-5; 9 bases agree with TRBD2. CDR3 size: 13 residues. The germline V gene encodes CDR1 LNHDA and CDR2 SQIVND (reference sequence). The V gene end was trimmed by 4 bases and the J gene end by 4 bases; junction bases not matched to a gene: 1. The CDR3 DNA sequence: TGTGCCAGTAGTAATAGCGGGGGAGAGACCCAGTACTTC. Its protein is CASSNSGGETQYF.

This clone was seen only once. The V and J genes are TRBV16 and TRBJ1-1; TRBD1 is a possible D gene (5 bases). CDR3 length: 15 residues. Per the germline V gene, CDR1 is KGHSY and CDR2 is FQNENV. V was pared by 3 bases and J by 3 bases, with 14 bases between. CDR3 region: CASSQGRFDDTEAFF. DNA of the CDR3: TGTGCCAGCAGCCAGGGGCGGTTTGACGACACTGAAGCTTTCTTT.

The chain joins TRBV6-5 to TRBJ1-6; TRBD1 might be the D (6 bases). Germline CDR1 is MNHEY and CDR2 is SVGAGI. The CDR3 loop spans 16 amino acids. Between the trimmed V and J ends, which lost 4 bases and 9 bases, there was a span of 19 bases. CDR3 sequence: CASSSSGDRSLSPLHF. DNA of the CDR3: TGTGCCAGCAGTTCATCCGGAGACAGGTCTCTTTCACCCCTCCACTTT.

The rearrangement uses TRBV11-2 and TRBJ1-3; a weak D match, TRBD1 (6 bases). Germline V CDR1 and CDR2: SGHAT, FQNNGV. The CDR3 sequence is 15 residues long. V was cut by 3 bases and J by 2 bases, with 11 bases left in between. CDR3 region: CASSFLQGAGNTIYF. CDR3 sequence (DNA): TGTGCCAGCAGCTTCCTACAGGGAGCTGGAAACACCATATATTTT.

The genes are TRBV7-9 and TRBJ2-3, with TRBD2 matching 8 bases. V shed 4 bases and J 1 base; nucleotides not matched to a gene: 10. In germline, CDR1 is SEHNR, CDR2 FQNEAQ (reference sequence). The CDR3 is 17 amino acids. The CDR3 reads CASSSPREGTRTDTQYF. CDR3 nucleotide sequence: TGTGCCAGCAGCTCCCCTCGGGAGGGGACACGCACAGATACGCAGTATTTT.

This chain links TRBV7-2 with TRBJ1-2; TRBD1 aligns across 10 bases. There are 15 residues in the CDR3. Trimming took 2 bases from V and 4 from J; bases not matched to a gene: 4. The germline V gene encodes CDR1 SGHTA and CDR2 FQGNSA. This chain's CDR3 is CASSLRGQGSYGYTF. CDR3 sequence (DNA): TGTGCCAGCAGCTTAAGGGGACAGGGGTCCTATGGCTACACCTTC.

The chain employs TRBV9 and TRBJ1-6; 8 bases agree with TRBD1. V was clipped by 0 bases and J by 9 bases; unmatched bases: 5. The CDR3 has 15 residues. Germline values: CDR1 SGDLS, CDR2 YYNGEE. The CDR3 DNA sequence: TGTGCCAGCAGCGTAGAGGGGCAGGGGGCTTCACCCCTCCACTTT. As protein: CASSVEGQGASPLHF.

The gene calls are TRBV30 and TRBJ2-5, with 8 bases aligning to TRBD2. Germline V gene data show CDR1 as GTSNPN and CDR2 as SVGIG (reference sequence). The CDR3 spans 13 residues. The J segment lost 7 bases and the V segment lost 2 bases, leaving 6 bases of the junction unmatched. The CDR3 reads CAWSHSGDGTQYF. DNA for the CDR3: TGTGCCTGGAGTCATAGCGGGGATGGGACCCAGTACTTC.

The genes are TRBV9 and TRBJ2-2; 9 positions agree with TRBD1. V shed 2 bases, J shed 4 bases, and the junction held 3 bases outside the gene matches. The CDR3 is 15 residues long. CDR1 is SGDLS and CDR2 is YYNGEE in the germline V gene. The CDR3 sequence is CASSVGQGVTGELFF. The CDR3, as DNA: TGTGCCAGCAGCGTGGGACAGGGAGTCACCGGGGAGCTGTTTTTT.

The J gene is TRBJ2-5, the V gene TRBV5-4, with 8 bases that match TRBD2. Germline loops: CDR1 SGHNT, CDR2 YYREEE (reference sequence). The V segment lost 4 bases and the J segment 4 bases; nucleotides outside the gene matches: 9. This CDR3 region has 15 residues. In DNA, the CDR3 is TGTGCCAGCAGCAGAAACGGGGGGGCCCTAGAGACCCAGTACTTC. Its protein is CASSRNGGALETQYF. The complete variable domain, with remaining parts taken from reference TRBV5-4 and TRBJ2-5, reads ETGVTQSPTHLIKTRGQQVTLRCSSQSGHNTVSWYQQALGQGPQFIFQYYREEENGRGNFPPRFSGLQFPNYSSELNVNALELDDSALYLCASSRNGGALETQYFGPGTRLLVL.

J is TRBJ2-7 and V is TRBV7-2, with TRBD2 matching 7 bases. V shed 4 bases and J 5 bases; nucleotides not matched to a gene: 11. The CDR3 loop spans 15 amino acids. Germline CDR1 SGHTA, CDR2 FQGNSA. The CDR3 here is CASSWLQPAGDEQYF. The CDR3 nucleotides are TGTGCCAGCAGCTGGTTACAACCCGCGGGGGACGAGCAGTACTTC.